The present T cell receptor beta chain was sequenced within a study of blood T cell repertoires in COVID-19. Study details: Whether acute or convalescent, the COVID-19 samples came from the United States, Italy and Spain. Nucleic acid was either cDNA or gDNA, and it came from T cells, B-cell-depleted T cells, or PBMCs.

The CDR3 covers 16 residues. Trimming at V came to 5 bases and at J to 0 bases, leaving 6 bases not matched to a gene. Germline CDR1 MNHEY, CDR2 SMNVEV (reference sequence). In the study's own analysis: Nucleated cell number was recorded as an estimate derived from reference gene primer amplification. TCRdb's copy holds only in-frame clones and misses some; the assay was immunoSEQ multiplex PCR. The V and J calls and the clone size are those of that table, but D and trimming were determined from the DNA. The sample contains about 160,000 clones, over 75% of which appear only once. Specimen: peripheral blood. This sequence was found in a man between 70 and 80 years old who had recovered from COVID-19. The V and J genes are TRBV27 and TRBJ2-7; 11 nucleotides match TRBD2. The CDR3 sequence is CASSPLTSGSSYEQYF. The CDR3 DNA follows: TGTGCCAGCAGTCCCCTCACTAGCGGGAGCTCCTACGAGCAGTACTTC.